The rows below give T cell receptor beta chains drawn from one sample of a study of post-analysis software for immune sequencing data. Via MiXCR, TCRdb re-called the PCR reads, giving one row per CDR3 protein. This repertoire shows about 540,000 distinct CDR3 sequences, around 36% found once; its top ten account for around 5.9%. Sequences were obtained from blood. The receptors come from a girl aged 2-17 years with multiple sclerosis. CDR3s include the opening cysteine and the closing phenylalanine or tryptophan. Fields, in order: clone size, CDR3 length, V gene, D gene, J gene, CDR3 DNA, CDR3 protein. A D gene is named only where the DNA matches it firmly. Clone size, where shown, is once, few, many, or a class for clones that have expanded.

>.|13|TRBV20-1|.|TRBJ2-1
TGCAGTGCTATCATGGCCCCTTCGGGAGAGCAGTTCTTC
CSAIMAPSGEQFF
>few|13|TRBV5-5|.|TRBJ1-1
TGTGCCAGCAGCCAGACAGATAACACTGAAGCTTTCTTT
CASSQTDNTEAFF
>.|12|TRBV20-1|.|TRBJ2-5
TGCAGTGCTAGTCCTAGCGCGGAGACCCAGTACTTC
CSASPSAETQYF
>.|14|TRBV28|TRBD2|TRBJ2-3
TGTGCCAGCGCTCCGGGGGGGGTCACAGATACGCAGTATTTT
CASAPGGVTDTQYF
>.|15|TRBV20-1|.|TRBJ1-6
TGCAGTGCTAGAGATCAGGGCTCGGGGAATTCACCCCTCCACTTT
CSARDQGSGNSPLHF
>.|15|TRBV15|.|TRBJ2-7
TGTGCCACCAGCAGGGGTCGGACAGAGATACACGAGCAGTACTTC
CATSRGRTEIHEQYF
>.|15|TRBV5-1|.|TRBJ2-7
TGCGCCAGCAGCCGCGGGGGCGGGGGCTTCTACGAGCAGTACTTC
CASSRGGGGFYEQYF
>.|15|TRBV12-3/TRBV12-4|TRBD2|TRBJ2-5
TGTGCCAGCAGTTTAAGAGCGGGGGGGGGTGAGACCCAGTACTTC
CASSLRAGGGETQYF
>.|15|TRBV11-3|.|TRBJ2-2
TGTGCCAGCAGCCACAGGGCCCTTAACACCGGGGAGCTGTTTTTT
CASSHRALNTGELFF
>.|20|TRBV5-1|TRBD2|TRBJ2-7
TGCGCCAGCAGCCGGGTCACCGGACTAGCGGGGGGGATGCTTTCCTACGAGCAGTACTTC
CASSRVTGLAGGMLSYEQYF
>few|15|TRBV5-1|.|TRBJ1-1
TGCGCCAGCAGCTTGTTAATCAGGGTGAACACTGAAGCTTTCTTT
CASSLLIRVNTEAFF
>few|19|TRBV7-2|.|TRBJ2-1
TGTGCCAGCAGCTTACCACGTCGAGGGCACCCTAGCTCCTACAATGAGCAGTTCTTC
CASSLPRRGHPSSYNEQFF
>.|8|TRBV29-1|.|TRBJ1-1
TGCAGCGTTGAAGATGCTTTCTTT
CSVEDAFF
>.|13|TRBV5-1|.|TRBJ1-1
TGCGCCAGCAGCTTGGGTTTGAACGCTGAAGCTTTCTTT
CASSLGLNAEAFF
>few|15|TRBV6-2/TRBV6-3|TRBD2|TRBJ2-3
TGTGCCAGCAGTCCTCAAGCGGGGCGAGCAGATACGCAGTATTTT
CASSPQAGRADTQYF
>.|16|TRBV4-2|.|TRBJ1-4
TGTGCCAGCAGCCAGACCCCGGGACACCAGAATGAAAAACTGTTTTTT
CASSQTPGHQNEKLFF
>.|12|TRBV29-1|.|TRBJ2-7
TGCAGCGTTGTGAGCAGCTCCTACGAGCAGTACTTC
CSVVSSSYEQYF
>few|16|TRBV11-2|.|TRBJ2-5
TGTGCCAGCAGCTTCAGGGGACACGAATATCAAGAGACCCAGTACTTC
CASSFRGHEYQETQYF
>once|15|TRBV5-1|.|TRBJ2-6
TGCGCCAGCAGGGAGTCGGGCTCTGGGGCCAACGTCCTGACTTTC
CASRESGSGANVLTF
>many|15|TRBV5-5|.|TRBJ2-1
TGTGCCAGCAGCCTTAGCCCGAGCTCCTACAATGAGCAGTTCTTC
CASSLSPSSYNEQFF
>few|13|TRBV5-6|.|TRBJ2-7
TGTGCCAGCAGTTTTGGCGAGGTCTACGAGCAGTACTTC
CASSFGEVYEQYF
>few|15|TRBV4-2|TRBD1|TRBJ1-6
TGTGCCAGCAGCTGGAGCGGGACAGGGGATTCACCCCTCCACTTT
CASSWSGTGDSPLHF
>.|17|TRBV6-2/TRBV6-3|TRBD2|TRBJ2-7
TGTGCCAGCAGTTACTCCCTAGCGGGGACGAACTCCTACGAGCAGTACTTC
CASSYSLAGTNSYEQYF
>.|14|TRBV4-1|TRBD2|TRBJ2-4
TGCGCCAGCAGCCAGGGGACGGGAGGAAACATTCAGTACTTC
CASSQGTGGNIQYF
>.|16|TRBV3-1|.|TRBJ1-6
TGTGCCAGCAGCCAAGAAACAGGGACTCGTAATTCACCCCTCCACTTT
CASSQETGTRNSPLHF
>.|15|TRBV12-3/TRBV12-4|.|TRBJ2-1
TGTGCCAGCAGTTTAGGGAAGGGTCTCTACAATGAGCAGTTCTTC
CASSLGKGLYNEQFF
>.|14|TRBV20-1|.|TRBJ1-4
TGCAGTGCTAGAGATAGGAGGGGTAATGAAAAACTGTTTTTT
CSARDRRGNEKLFF
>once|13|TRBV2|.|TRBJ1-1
TGTGCCAGCAGTGGGACAACGGGCACTGAAGCTTTCTTT
CASSGTTGTEAFF
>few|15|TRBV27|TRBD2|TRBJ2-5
TGTGCCAGCAGTTTCCGGGGGGAAACTCAGGAGACCCAGTACTTC
CASSFRGETQETQYF
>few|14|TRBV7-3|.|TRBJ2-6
TGTGCCAGCAGCTTCGGTGCCGGGGCCAACGTCCTGACTTTC
CASSFGAGANVLTF
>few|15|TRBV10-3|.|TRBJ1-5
TGTGCCATCAGTGAGTCGAGCGCCGAAAGTCAGCCCCAGCATTTT
CAISESSAESQPQHF
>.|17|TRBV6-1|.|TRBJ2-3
TGTGCCAGCAGGGCAATACGGGGGACGCCAAGCACAGATACGCAGTATTTT
CASRAIRGTPSTDTQYF
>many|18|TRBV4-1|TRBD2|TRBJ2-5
TGCGCCAGCAGCCAAGAGGGTACTAGCGGAGATTATCAAGAGACCCAGTACTTC
CASSQEGTSGDYQETQYF
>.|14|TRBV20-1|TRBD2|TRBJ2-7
TGCAGTGCTACCAGCGGGGGTCGGGCCTACGAGCAGTACTTC
CSATSGGRAYEQYF
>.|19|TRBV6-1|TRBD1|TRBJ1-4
TGTGCCAGCAGCCGAGGGGTAGGGACAGGGGTCGGAACTAATGAAAAACTGTTTTTT
CASSRGVGTGVGTNEKLFF
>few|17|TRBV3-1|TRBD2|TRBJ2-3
TGTGCCAGCAGCCAAGATAGGAAGGCTAGCGGGGCAGATACGCAGTATTTT
CASSQDRKASGADTQYF
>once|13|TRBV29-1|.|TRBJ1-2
TGCGGCGCTTCAGGCGGTCCCCTCTATGGCTACACCTTC
CGASGGPLYGYTF
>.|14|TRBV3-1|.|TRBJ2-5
TGTGCCAGCAGCCGAGGGCAGGACGTGGAGACCCAGTACTTC
CASSRGQDVETQYF
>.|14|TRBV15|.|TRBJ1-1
TGTGCCACCAGCAGAGATCAGGGAGGCACTGAAGCTTTCTTT
CATSRDQGGTEAFF
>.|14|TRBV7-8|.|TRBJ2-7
TGTGCCAGCAGAGCTTACACGGAGTCCTACGAGCAGTACTTC
CASRAYTESYEQYF
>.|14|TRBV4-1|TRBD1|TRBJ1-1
TGCGCCAGCAGCTACGGGACAGGAGCCACTGAAGCTTTCTTT
CASSYGTGATEAFF
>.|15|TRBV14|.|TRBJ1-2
TGTGCCAGCAGCCAAGTGGTCCGAGTAACCTATGGCTACACCTTC
CASSQVVRVTYGYTF
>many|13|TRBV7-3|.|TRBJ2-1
TGTGCCAGCAGCCACGGTGTAAACAATGAGCAGTTCTTC
CASSHGVNNEQFF
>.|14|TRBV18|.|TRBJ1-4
TGTGCCAGCTCACCAACCCTTACTAATGAAAAACTGTTTTTT
CASSPTLTNEKLFF
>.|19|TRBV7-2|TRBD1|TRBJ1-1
TGTGCCAGCAGCTCATCCGGTCAGGGGGCGCAGGAAATGAACACTGAAGCTTTCTTT
CASSSSGQGAQEMNTEAFF
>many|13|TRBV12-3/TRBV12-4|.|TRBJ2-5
TGTGCCAGCAGTTTAGAACTAAGGGAGACCCAGTACTTC
CASSLELRETQYF
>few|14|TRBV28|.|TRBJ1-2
TGTGCCAGCAGCTACCGGGGGGTTTGGTATGGCTACACCTTC
CASSYRGVWYGYTF
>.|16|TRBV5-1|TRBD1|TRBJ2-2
TGCGCCAGCAGCGGAGGGGGACAGGGGGCGACCGGGGAGCTGTTTTTT
CASSGGGQGATGELFF
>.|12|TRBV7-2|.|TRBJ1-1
TGTGCCAGCAGCTTTTCTTCCGCTGAAGCTTTCTTT
CASSFSSAEAFF
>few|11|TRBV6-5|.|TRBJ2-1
TGTGCCAGCAGTCCCGGGCGTGAGCAGTTCTTC
CASSPGREQFF
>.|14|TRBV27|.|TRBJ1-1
TGTGCCAGCAGTTTAAAGGACATGAACACTGAAGCTTTCTTT
CASSLKDMNTEAFF
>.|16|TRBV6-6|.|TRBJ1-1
TGTGCCAGCAGTTACTCGACCCTTTGGGTGCACTATGAAGCTTTCTTT
CASSYSTLWVHYEAFF
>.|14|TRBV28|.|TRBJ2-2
TGTGCCAGCAGTTTCGGCCTCCTTACCGGGGAGCTGTTTTTT
CASSFGLLTGELFF